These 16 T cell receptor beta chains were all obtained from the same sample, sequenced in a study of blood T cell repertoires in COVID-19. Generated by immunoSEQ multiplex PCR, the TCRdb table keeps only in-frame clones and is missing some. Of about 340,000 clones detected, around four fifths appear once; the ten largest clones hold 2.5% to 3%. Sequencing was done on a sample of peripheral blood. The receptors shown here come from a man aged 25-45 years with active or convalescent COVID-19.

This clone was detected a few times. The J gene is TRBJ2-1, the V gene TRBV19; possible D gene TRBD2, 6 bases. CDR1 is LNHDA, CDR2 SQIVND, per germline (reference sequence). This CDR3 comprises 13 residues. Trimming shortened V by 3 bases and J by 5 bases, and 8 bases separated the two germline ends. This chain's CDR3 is CASSIRTNNEQFF. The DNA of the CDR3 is TGTGCCAGTAGTATTAGGACTAACAATGAGCAGTTCTTC.

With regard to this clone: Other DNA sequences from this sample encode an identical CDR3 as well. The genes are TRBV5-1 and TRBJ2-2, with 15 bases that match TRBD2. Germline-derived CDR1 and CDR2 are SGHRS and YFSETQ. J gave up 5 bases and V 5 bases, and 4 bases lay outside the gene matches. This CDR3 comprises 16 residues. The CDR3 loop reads CASSSGTSGGTGELFF. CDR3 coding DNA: TGCGCCAGCAGTTCCGGGACTAGCGGGGGGACCGGGGAGCTGTTTTTT.

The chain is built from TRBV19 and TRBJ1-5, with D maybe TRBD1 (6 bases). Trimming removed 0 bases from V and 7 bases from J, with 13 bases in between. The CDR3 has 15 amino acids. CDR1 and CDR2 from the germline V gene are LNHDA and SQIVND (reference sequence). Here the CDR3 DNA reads TGTGCCAGTAGTATAGATCGGGGGGCGAACCAGCCCCAGCATTTT. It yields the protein CASSIDRGANQPQHF.

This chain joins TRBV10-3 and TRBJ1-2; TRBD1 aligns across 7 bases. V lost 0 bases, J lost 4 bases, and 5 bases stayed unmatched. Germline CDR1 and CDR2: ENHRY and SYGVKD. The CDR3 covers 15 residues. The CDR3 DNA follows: TGTGCCATCAGTGAGTCGACGGGACAGACCTATGGCTACACCTTC. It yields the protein CAISESTGQTYGYTF.

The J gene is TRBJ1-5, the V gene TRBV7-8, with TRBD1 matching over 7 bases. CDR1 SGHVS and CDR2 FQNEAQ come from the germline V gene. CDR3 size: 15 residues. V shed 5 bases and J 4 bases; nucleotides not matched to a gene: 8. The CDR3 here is CASSLGTVLNQPQHF. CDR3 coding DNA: TGTGCCAGCAGCCTCGGGACAGTCCTTAATCAGCCCCAGCATTTT.

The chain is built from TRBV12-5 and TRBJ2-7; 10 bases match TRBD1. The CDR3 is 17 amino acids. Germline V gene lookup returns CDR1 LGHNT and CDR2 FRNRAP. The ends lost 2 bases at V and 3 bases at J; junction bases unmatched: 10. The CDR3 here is CASGLSSRGQGFYEQYF. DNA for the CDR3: TGTGCTAGTGGTTTGAGTTCTAGGGGACAGGGGTTCTACGAGCAGTACTTC.

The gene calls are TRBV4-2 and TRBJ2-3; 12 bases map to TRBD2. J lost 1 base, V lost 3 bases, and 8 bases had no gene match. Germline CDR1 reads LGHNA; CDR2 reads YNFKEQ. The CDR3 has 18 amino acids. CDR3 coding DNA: TGTGCCAGCAGCCAGCCAACCAGACTAGCGGGGGGCACAGATACGCAGTATTTT. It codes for CASSQPTRLAGGTDTQYF.

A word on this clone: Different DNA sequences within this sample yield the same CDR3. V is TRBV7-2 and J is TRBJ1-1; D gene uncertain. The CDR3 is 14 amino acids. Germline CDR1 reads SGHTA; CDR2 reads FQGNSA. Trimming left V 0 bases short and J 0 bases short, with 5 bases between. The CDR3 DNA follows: TGTGCCAGCAGCTTAGCCGGTTTGAACACTGAAGCTTTCTTT. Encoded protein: CASSLAGLNTEAFF. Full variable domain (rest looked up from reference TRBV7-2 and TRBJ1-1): GAGVSQSPSNKVTEKGKDVELRCDPISGHTALYWYRQSLGQGLEFLIYFQGNSAPDKSGLPSDRFSAERTGGSVSTLTIQRTQQEDSAVYLCASSLAGLNTEAFFGQGTRLTVV.

The CDR3 DNA reads as TGTGCCAGCAGCTTGAAGGCAGGCTTCTTGGGGGAGCTGTTTTTT. Translating gives CASSLKAGFLGELFF. This chain connects TRBV7-8 to TRBJ2-2; D is unresolved. Trimming shortened V by 3 bases and J by 8 bases, and 16 bases separated the two germline ends. The CDR3 loop spans 15 amino acids. Per the germline V gene, CDR1 is SGHVS and CDR2 is FQNEAQ.

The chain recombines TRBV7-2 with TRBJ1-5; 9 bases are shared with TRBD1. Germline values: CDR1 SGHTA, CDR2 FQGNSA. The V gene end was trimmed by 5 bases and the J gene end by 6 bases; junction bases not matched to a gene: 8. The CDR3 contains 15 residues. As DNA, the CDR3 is TGTGCCAGCAGCCTACGGACAGGGGAGGCTCAGCCCCAGCATTTT. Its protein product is CASSLRTGEAQPQHF. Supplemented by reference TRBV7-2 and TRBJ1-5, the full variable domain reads GAGVSQSPSNKVTEKGKDVELRCDPISGHTALYWYRQSLGQGLEFLIYFQGNSAPDKSGLPSDRFSAERTGGSVSTLTIQRTQQEDSAVYLCASSLRTGEAQPQHFGDGTRLSIL.

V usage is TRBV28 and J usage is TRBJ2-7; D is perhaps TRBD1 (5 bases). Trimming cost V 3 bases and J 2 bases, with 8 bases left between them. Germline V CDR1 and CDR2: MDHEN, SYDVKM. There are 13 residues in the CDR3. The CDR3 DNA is TGTGCCAGCAGTTTCGGCAGGGCCTACGAGCAGTACTTC. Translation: CASSFGRAYEQYF.

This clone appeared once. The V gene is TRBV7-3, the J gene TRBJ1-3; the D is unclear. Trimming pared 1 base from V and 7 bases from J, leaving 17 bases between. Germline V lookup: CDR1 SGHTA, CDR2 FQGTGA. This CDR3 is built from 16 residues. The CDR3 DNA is TGTGCCAGCAGCTTAATTGCGGGAACACTGATGAACACCATATATTTT. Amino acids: CASSLIAGTLMNTIYF.

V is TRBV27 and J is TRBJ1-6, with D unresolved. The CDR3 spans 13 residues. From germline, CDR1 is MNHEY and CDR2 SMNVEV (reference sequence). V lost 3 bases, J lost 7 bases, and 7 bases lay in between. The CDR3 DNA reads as TGTGCCAGCAGTTTTCTCGGGAATTCACCCCTCCACTTT. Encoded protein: CASSFLGNSPLHF.

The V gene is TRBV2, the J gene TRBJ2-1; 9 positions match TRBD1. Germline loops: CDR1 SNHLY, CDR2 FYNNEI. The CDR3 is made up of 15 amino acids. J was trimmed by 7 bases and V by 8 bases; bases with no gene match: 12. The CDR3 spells CASGRDRELGNEQFF. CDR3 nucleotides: TGTGCCAGCGGCCGGGACAGGGAGTTGGGAAATGAGCAGTTCTTC.

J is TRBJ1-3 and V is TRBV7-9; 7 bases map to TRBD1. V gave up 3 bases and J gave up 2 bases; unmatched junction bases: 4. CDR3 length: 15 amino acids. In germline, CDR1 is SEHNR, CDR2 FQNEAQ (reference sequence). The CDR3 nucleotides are TGTGCCAGCAGCTTCGAAACAGGGGCTGGAAACACCATATATTTT. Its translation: CASSFETGAGNTIYF.

CDR3 bases: TGTGCCAGCTCAGCCGCGACAGGGAGGAACACCATATATTTT. This codes for CASSAATGRNTIYF. This chain joins TRBV18 and TRBJ1-3; 7 nucleotides line up with TRBD1. From germline, CDR1 is KGHSH and CDR2 LQKENI. After removal of 5 bases from V and 7 bases from J, the junction contained 8 bases not matched to a gene. This CDR3 contains 14 residues. Supplemented by reference TRBV18 and TRBJ1-3, the full variable domain reads NAGVMQNPRHLVRRRGQEARLRCSPMKGHSHVYWYRQLPEEGLKFMVYLQKENIIDESGMPKERFSAEFPKEGPSILRIQQVVRGDSAAYFCASSAATGRNTIYFGEGSWLTVV.